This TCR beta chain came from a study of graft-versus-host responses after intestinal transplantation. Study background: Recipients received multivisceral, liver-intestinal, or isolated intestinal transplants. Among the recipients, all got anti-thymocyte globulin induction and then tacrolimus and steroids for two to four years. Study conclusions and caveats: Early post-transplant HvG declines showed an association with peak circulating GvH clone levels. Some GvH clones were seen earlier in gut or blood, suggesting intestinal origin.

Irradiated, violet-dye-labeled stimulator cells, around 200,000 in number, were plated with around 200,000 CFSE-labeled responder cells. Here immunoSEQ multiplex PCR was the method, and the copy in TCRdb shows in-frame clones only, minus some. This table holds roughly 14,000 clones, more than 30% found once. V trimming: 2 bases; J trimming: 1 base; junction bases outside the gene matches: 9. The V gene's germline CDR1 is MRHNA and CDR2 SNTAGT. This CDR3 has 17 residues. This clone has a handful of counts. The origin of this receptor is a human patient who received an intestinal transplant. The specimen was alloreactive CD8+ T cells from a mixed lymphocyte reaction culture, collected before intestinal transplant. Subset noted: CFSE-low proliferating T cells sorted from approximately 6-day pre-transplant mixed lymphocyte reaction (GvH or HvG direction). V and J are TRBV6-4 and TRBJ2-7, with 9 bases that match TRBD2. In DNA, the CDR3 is TGTGCCAGCAGTGACCCAGCGGGAGGTCCCCGTTCCTACGAGCAGTACTTC. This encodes CASSDPAGGPRSYEQYF.